The 8 T cell receptor beta chains presented below share a single source sample, sequenced in a study of blood T cell repertoires in COVID-19 (dated by TCRdb to 2020 to 2021). The library was produced with the immunoSEQ multiplex PCR assay. TCRdb stores this immuneACCESS table with in-frame sequences only. Part of the clones is absent; in the studies checked, under half of the shortfall reflects unresolved V genes, and no reason is known for the rest. This sample is represented by approximately 49,000 clones; approximately 70% of them were singletons. The ten largest make up 8.5% to 9% of the sample. The sample was peripheral blood. These receptors originate from a woman between 65 and 79 years old with acute or convalescent COVID-19.

To note about this clone: One end of the junction fails to match germline, which may point to a read error. CDR3 region: CASSPADDRVRHF. The CDR3 bases are TGTGCCAGCTCACCGGCGGATGACAGGGTCCGGCACTTC. The chain couples TRBV18 to TRBJ2-7; 7 nucleotides agree with TRBD1. The CDR3 is 13 amino acids. In germline, CDR1 is KGHSH, CDR2 LQKENI.

This rearrangement joins TRBV5-8 to TRBJ2-5; 7 positions agree with TRBD2. This CDR3 has 15 residues. With 2 bases clipped from V and 2 bases from J, the junction kept 6 bases outside the gene matches. Per germline, CDR1 SGHTS and CDR2 YDEGEE. DNA for the CDR3: TGTGCCAGCAGCTTCGCGGGGGTTTTGCAAGAGACCCAGTACTTC. Its protein product is CASSFAGVLQETQYF.

This clone has only a few counts. The chain couples TRBV5-5 to TRBJ2-1; 9 nucleotides match TRBD2. Germline-derived CDR1 and CDR2 are SGHKS and YYEKEE (reference sequence). With 0 bases clipped from V and 6 bases from J, the junction kept 13 bases outside the gene matches. CDR3 length: 18 residues. As DNA, the CDR3 is TGTGCCAGCAGCTTGGGACTTGGGCGGGGGGGCTCCACCAATGAGCAGTTCTTC. It translates to CASSLGLGRGGSTNEQFF. The variable domain in full, completed from reference TRBV5-5 and TRBJ2-1, reads DAGVTQSPTHLIKTRGQQVTLRCSPISGHKSVSWYQQVLGQGPQFIFQYYEKEERGRGNFPDRFSARQFPNYSSELNVNALLLGDSALYLCASSLGLGRGGSTNEQFFGPGTRLTVL.

The chain employs TRBV6-1 and TRBJ1-5, with D perhaps TRBD1 (5 bases). The germline CDR1 and CDR2 sequences are MNHNS and SASEGT. Trimming cost V 3 bases and J 7 bases, with 10 bases left between them. The CDR3 totals 13 residues. The CDR3 nucleotides are TGTGCCAGCAGTGACAGGGAGGGGCAGCCCCAGCATTTT. Translation gives CASSDREGQPQHF.

The CDR3 DNA reads as TGTGCCAGCAGGACACGGACTCGGGATTCACCCCTCCACTTT. Translating gives CASRTRTRDSPLHF. This chain connects TRBV21-1 to TRBJ1-6. TRBV21-1 is recorded as a pseudogene. CDR3 length: 14 amino acids.

V and J are TRBV7-8 and TRBJ2-2; 14 nucleotides line up with TRBD2. With V trimmed by 0 bases and J by 6 bases, 9 bases remained unmatched. The CDR3 contains 19 residues. Germline-derived CDR1 and CDR2 are SGHVS and FQNEAQ. CDR3 protein: CASSLAPGLAGVVAGELFF. In nucleotides, the CDR3 is TGTGCCAGCAGCTTAGCTCCGGGACTAGCGGGAGTTGTCGCCGGGGAGCTGTTTTTT.

V is TRBV24-1 and J is TRBJ2-7; 11 nucleotides match TRBD2. Per the germline V gene, CDR1 is KGHDR and CDR2 is SFDVKD. The CDR3 is 15 amino acids. With 4 bases clipped from V and 4 bases from J, the junction kept 5 bases outside the gene matches. CDR3 bases: TGTGCCACCAGTGACCCCGGGACTAGCGGTTACGAGCAGTACTTC. This translates into CATSDPGTSGYEQYF.

This clone was seen a single time. This sequence joins TRBV6-2 or TRBV6-3 and TRBJ2-1; D is unclear. This CDR3 is 13 amino acids long. Deletions cut 2 bases from V and 6 bases from J, with 8 bases between. Germline V gene lookup returns CDR1 MNHEY and CDR2 SVGEGT. The CDR3 loop is CASSYNRVNEQFF. In DNA form, the CDR3 reads TGTGCCAGCAGTTACAATCGGGTCAATGAGCAGTTCTTC.